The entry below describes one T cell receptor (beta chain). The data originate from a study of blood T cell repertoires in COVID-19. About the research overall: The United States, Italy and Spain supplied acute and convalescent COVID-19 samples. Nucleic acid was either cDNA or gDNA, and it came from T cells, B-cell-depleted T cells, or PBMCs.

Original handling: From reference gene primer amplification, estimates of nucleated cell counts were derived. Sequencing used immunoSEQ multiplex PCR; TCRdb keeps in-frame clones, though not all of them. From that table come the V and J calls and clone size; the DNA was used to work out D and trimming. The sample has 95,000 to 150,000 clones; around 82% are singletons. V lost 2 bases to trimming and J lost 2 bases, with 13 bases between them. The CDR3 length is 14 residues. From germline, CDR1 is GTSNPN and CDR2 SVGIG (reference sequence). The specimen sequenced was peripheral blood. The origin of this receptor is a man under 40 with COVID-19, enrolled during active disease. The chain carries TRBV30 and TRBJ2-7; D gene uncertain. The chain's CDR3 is CAWSSGSSTYEQYF. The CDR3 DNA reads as TGTGCCTGGAGTTCAGGCAGTTCCACCTACGAGCAGTACTTC. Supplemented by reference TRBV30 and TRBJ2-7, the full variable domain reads SQTIHQWPATLVQPVGSPLSLECTVEGTSNPNLYWYRQAAGRGLQLLFYSVGIGQISSEVPQNLSASRPQDRQFILSSKKLLLSDSGFYLCAWSSGSSTYEQYFGPGTRLTVT.